Listed below are T cell receptor beta chains from one sample, sequenced in a study of blood T cell repertoires in COVID-19. Profiled with immunoSEQ multiplex PCR; TCRdb holds only in-frame clones, not every one. The sample includes roughly 250,000 clones, under 95% of them seen just once. The source material was PBMCs or T cells enriched from blood (not recorded which). Receptor source: a woman aged 35 to 49 with acute COVID-19. The CDR3 runs from the conserved cysteine through the conserved F or W. A D gene is named only where the DNA matches it firmly. Clone sizes are given selectively: once, few, many, or a class where the clone is expanded.

TRBV5-1,TRBJ2-7,TRBD2,-,CASSSQGLAGGGEQYF,TGCGCCAGCAGCTCCCAAGGACTAGCGGGGGGAGGAGAGCAGTACTTC
TRBV7-2,TRBJ2-1,-,-,CASSASGGIGEQFF,TGTGCCAGCAGCGCGTCAGGAGGGATCGGTGAGCAGTTCTTC
TRBV10-3,TRBJ1-2,TRBD1,-,CAISESRTGKTYGYTF,TGTGCCATCAGTGAGTCAAGGACAGGGAAGACCTATGGCTACACCTTC
TRBV4-2,TRBJ1-4,-,few,CASSQELGQGRREKLFF,TGTGCCAGCAGCCAAGAGTTAGGTCAGGGGAGAAGAGAAAAACTGTTTTTT
TRBV19,TRBJ1-1,-,-,CASSIGVRERTEAFF,TGTGCCAGTAGTATAGGCGTGAGGGAGAGAACTGAAGCTTTCTTT
TRBV7-2,TRBJ2-5,TRBD2,-,CASSLGVAGPQETQYF,TGTGCCAGCAGCTTAGGGGTAGCGGGGCCCCAAGAGACCCAGTACTTC
TRBV6-2/TRBV6-3,TRBJ2-7,-,once,CASRRRESSYEQYF,TGTGCCAGCCGCCGTAGGGAGAGCTCCTACGAGCAGTACTTC
TRBV5-4,TRBJ2-2,-,-,CASSLVYSSNTGELFF,TGTGCCAGCAGCTTGGTATACAGTTCGAACACCGGGGAGCTGTTTTTT
TRBV7-3,TRBJ1-2,-,-,CASSLSPGNYGYTF,TGTGCCAGCAGCTTAAGTCCAGGGAACTATGGCTACACCTTC
TRBV24-1,TRBJ2-3,TRBD2,-,CATSPRLAGVTTQYF,TGTGCCACCAGCCCGCGACTAGCGGGGGTTACTACGCAGTATTTT
TRBV6-5,TRBJ2-1,-,once,CASSSTGTSYNEQFF,TGTGCCAGCAGCTCGACAGGAACCTCCTACAATGAGCAGTTCTTC
TRBV30,TRBJ2-1,-,few,CAWSVREVEVF,TGTGCCTGGAGTGTGAGGGAGGTTGAGGTCTTC
TRBV6-6,TRBJ2-1,-,-,CASSYEEYEQFF,TGTGCCAGCAGTTACGAGGAGTATGAGCAGTTCTTC
TRBV2,TRBJ2-2,-,few,CASSDERTAGELFF,TGTGCCAGCAGTGATGAGAGAACGGCCGGGGAGCTGTTTTTT
TRBV7-3,TRBJ2-2,TRBD1,-,CASSPTGTENTGELFF,TGTGCCAGCAGCCCAACCGGGACAGAGAACACCGGGGAGCTGTTTTTT
TRBV18,TRBJ2-7,-,-,CASSWRQGGYEQYF,TGTGCCAGCTCCTGGCGACAGGGAGGCTACGAGCAGTACTTC
TRBV24-1,TRBJ2-7,TRBD1,-,CATSKGAAYEQYF,TGTGCCACCAGTAAGGGGGCAGCATACGAGCAGTACTTC
TRBV19,TRBJ1-5,-,few,CASSSQPLRGEKPQHF,TGTGCCAGTAGTAGCCAACCTCTTAGGGGTGAGAAGCCCCAGCATTTT
TRBV5-8,TRBJ1-6,-,-,CASSLASGAGNSPLHF,TGTGCCAGCAGCTTGGCCAGCGGGGCCGGTAATTCACCCCTCCACTTT
TRBV4-3,TRBJ2-1,-,once,CASGYRVRGYNEQFF,TGCGCCAGCGGCTACAGGGTGAGAGGCTACAATGAGCAGTTCTTC
TRBV19,TRBJ2-3,-,many,CASSMNGGTDTQYF,TGTGCCAGTAGTATGAACGGAGGTACAGATACGCAGTATTTT
TRBV24-1,TRBJ1-2,-,-,CATSPSGSNYGYTF,TGTGCCACCAGTCCTTCAGGGTCTAACTATGGCTACACCTTC